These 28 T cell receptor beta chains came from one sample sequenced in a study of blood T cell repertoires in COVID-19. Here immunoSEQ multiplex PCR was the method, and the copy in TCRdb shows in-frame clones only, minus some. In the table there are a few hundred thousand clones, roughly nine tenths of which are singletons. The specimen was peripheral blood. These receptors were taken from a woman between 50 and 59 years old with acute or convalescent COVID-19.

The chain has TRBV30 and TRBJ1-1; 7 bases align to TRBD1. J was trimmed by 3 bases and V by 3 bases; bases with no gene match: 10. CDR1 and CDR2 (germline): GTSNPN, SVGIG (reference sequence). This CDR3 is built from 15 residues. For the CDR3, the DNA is TGTGCCTGGAGCCCACTGACAGGGTTCGACACTGAAGCTTTCTTT. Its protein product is CAWSPLTGFDTEAFF.

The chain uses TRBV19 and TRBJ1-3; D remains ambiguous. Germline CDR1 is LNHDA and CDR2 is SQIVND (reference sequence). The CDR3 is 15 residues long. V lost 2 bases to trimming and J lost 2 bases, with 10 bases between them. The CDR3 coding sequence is TGTGCCAGTAGTATATATGGAGGTCCTGGAAACACCATATATTTT. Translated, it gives CASSIYGGPGNTIYF.

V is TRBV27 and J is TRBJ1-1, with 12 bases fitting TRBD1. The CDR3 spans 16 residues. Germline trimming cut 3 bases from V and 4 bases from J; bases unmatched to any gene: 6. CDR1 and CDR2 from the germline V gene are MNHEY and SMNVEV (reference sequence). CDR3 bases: TGTGCCAGCAGTTTCTGGGACAGGGGGCGTTTCACTGAAGCTTTCTTT. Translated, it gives CASSFWDRGRFTEAFF.

The CDR3 nucleotides read TGTGCCAGCAGTGACTTTAGGACACAAGGACCTTATGGATCACCCCTCCACTTT. Amino acid sequence: CASSDFRTQGPYGSPLHF. The V call is TRBV6-4, the J call TRBJ1-6; TRBD1 is a possible D gene (5 bases). Trimming took off 1 base at V and 10 bases at J, with 23 bases between the two ends. Germline V gene lookup returns CDR1 MRHNA and CDR2 SNTAGT. CDR3 length: 18 amino acids.

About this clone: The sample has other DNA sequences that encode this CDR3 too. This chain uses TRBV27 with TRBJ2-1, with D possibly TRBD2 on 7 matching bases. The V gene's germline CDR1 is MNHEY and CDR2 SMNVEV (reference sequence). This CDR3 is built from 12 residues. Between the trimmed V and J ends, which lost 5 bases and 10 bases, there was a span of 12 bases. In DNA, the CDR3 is TGTGCCAGCAGTACGGGGGGCGGGGAGCAGTTCTTC. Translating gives CASSTGGGEQFF.

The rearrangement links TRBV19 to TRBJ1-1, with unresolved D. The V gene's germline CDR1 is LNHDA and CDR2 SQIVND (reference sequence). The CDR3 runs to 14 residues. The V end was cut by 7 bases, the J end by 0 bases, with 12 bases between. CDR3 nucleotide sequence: TGTGCCAGTACCCTACCAGGCATGAACACTGAAGCTTTCTTT. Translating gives CASTLPGMNTEAFF.

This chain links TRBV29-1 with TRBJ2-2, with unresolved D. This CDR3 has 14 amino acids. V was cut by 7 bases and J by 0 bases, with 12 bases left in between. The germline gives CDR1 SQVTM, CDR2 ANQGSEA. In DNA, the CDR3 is TGCAGCGCCACGAGCCTTACGAACACCGGGGAGCTGTTTTTT. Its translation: CSATSLTNTGELFF.

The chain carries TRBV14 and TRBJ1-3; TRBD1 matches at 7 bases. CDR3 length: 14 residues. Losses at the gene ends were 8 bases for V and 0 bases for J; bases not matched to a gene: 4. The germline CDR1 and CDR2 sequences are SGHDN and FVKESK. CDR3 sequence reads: CASSGQFSGNTIYF. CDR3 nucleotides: TGTGCCAGCTCGGGACAGTTCTCTGGAAACACCATATATTTT.

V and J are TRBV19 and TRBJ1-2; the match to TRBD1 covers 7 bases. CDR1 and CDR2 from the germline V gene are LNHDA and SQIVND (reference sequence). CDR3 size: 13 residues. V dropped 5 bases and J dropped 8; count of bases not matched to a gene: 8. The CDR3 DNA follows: TGTGCCAGTAGTCACGACAGGGACGGGGGCTACACCTTC. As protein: CASSHDRDGGYTF. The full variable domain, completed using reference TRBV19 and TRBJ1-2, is DGGITQSPKYLFRKEGQNVTLSCEQNLNHDAMYWYRQDPGQGLRLIYYSQIVNDFQKGDIAEGYSVSREKKESFPLTVTSAQKNPTAFYLCASSHDRDGGYTFGSGTRLTVV.

This CDR3 is CASSEPGTGGIYGYTF. The CDR3 DNA is TGTGCCAGCAGCGAACCGGGAACAGGGGGGATCTATGGCTACACCTTC. The chain combines TRBV9 with TRBJ1-2; the match to TRBD1 covers 8 bases. The CDR3 extends over 16 amino acids. Per the germline V gene, CDR1 is SGDLS and CDR2 is YYNGEE. J was trimmed by 4 bases and V by 3 bases; bases with no gene match: 11.

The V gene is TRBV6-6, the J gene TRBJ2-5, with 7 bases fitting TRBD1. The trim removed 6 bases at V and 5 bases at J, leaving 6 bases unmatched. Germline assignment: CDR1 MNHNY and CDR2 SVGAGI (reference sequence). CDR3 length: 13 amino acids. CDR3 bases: TGTGCCAGCAGGGGGACAGCGGAGGAGACCCAGTACTTC. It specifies CASRGTAEETQYF.

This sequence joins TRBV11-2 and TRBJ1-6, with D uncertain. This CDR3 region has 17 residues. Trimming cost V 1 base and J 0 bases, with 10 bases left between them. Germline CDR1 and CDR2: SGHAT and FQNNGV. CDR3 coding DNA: TGTGCCAGCAGCTTAGGAGAGTCGAGCTCCTATAATTCACCCCTCCACTTT. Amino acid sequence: CASSLGESSSYNSPLHF.

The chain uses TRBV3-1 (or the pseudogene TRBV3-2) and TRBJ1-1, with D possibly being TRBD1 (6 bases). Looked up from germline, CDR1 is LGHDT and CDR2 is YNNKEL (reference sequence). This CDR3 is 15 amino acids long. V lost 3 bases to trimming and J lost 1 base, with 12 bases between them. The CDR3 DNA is TGTGCCAGCAGCCACCGGACAGATTCGAACACTGAAGCTTTCTTT. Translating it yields CASSHRTDSNTEAFF.

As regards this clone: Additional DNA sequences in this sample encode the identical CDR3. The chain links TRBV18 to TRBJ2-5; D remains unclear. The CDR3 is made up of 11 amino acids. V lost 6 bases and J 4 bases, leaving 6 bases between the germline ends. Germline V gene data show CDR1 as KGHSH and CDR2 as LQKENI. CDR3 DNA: TGTGCCAGCTCTCCGGGAGAGACCCAGTACTTC. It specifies CASSPGETQYF.

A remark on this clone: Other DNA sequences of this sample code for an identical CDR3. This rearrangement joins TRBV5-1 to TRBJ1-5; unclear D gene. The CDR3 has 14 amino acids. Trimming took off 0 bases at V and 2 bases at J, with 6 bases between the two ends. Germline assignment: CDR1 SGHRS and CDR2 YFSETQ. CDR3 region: CASSLVGGNQPQHF. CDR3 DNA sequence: TGCGCCAGCAGCTTGGTAGGAGGCAATCAGCCCCAGCATTTT.

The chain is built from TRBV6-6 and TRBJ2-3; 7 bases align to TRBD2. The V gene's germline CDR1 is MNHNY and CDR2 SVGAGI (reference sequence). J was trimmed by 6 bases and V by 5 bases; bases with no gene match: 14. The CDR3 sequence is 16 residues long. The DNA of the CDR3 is TGTGCCAGCAGTCAGTGGCGGGGGAGCCCGGGGGATACGCAGTATTTT. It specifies CASSQWRGSPGDTQYF.

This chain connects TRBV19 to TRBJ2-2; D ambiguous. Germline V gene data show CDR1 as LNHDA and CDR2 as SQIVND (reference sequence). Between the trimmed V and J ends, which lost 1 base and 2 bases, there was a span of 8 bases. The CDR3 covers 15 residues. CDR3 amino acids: CASSIVPLNTGELFF. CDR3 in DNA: TGTGCCAGTAGTATAGTCCCCTTAAACACCGGGGAGCTGTTTTTT. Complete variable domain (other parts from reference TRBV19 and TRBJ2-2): DGGITQSPKYLFRKEGQNVTLSCEQNLNHDAMYWYRQDPGQGLRLIYYSQIVNDFQKGDIAEGYSVSREKKESFPLTVTSAQKNPTAFYLCASSIVPLNTGELFFGEGSRLTVL.

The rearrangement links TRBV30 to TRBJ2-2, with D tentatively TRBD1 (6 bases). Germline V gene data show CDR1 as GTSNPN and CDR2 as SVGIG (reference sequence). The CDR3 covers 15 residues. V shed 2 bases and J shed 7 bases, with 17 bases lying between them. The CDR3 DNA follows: TGTGCCTGGAGTCGAGGGGGTCTGAGCTACGGGGAGCTGTTTTTT. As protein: CAWSRGGLSYGELFF.

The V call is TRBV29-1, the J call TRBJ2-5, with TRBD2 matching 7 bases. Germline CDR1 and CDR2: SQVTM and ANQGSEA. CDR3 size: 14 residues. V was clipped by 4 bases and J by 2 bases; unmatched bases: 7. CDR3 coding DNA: TGCAGCGTTGTCGAGGGAGGGGTTCAAGAGACCCAGTACTTC. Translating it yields CSVVEGGVQETQYF.

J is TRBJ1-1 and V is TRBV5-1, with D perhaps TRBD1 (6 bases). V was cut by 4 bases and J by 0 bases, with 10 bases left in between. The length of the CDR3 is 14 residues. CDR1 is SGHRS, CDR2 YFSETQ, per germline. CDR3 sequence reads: CASSITGMNTEAFF. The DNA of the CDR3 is TGCGCCAGCAGCATAACAGGGATGAACACTGAAGCTTTCTTT.

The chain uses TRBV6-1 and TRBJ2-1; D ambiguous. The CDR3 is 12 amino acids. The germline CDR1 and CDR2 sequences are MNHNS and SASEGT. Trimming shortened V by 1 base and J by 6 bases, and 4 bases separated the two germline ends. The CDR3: CASSEGVNEQFF. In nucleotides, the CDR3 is TGTGCCAGCAGTGAAGGCGTCAATGAGCAGTTCTTC.

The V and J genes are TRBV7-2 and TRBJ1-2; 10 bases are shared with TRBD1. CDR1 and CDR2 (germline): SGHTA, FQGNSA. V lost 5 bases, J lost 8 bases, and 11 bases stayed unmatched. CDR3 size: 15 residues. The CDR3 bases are TGTGCCAGCAGCACTCAGACAGGGGGCGCGCTCGGCTACACCTTC. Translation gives CASSTQTGGALGYTF.

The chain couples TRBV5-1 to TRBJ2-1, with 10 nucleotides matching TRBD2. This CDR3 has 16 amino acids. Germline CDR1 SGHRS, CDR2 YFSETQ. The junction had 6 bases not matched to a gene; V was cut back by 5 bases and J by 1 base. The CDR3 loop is CASRSGGAQSYNEQFF. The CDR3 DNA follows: TGCGCCAGCAGAAGCGGGGGGGCACAGTCCTACAATGAGCAGTTCTTC.

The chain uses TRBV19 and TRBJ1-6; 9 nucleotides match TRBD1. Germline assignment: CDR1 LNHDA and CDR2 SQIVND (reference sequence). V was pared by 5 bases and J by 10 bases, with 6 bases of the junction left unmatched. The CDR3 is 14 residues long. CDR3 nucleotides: TGTGCCAGTAGTCTCCGGGACAGGGCATCACCCCTCCACTTT. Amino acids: CASSLRDRASPLHF.

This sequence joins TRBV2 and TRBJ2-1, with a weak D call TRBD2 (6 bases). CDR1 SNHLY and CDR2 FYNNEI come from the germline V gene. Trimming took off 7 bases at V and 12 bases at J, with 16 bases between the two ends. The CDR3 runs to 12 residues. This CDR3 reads CASMYAGNAQFF. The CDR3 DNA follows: TGTGCCAGCATGTATGCGGGAAACGCGCAGTTCTTC.

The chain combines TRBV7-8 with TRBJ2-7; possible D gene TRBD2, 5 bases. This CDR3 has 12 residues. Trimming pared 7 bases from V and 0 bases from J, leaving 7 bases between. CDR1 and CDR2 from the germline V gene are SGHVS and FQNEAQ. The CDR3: CASTGISYEQYF. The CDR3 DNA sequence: TGTGCCAGCACCGGGATCTCCTACGAGCAGTACTTC.

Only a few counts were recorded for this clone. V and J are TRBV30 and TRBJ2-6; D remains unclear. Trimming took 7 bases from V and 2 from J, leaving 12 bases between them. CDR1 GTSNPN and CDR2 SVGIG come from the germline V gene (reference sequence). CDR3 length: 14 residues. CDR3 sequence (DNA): TGTGCCTCAACTTTTGGTGCTGGGGCCAACGTCCTGACTTTC. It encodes CASTFGAGANVLTF.

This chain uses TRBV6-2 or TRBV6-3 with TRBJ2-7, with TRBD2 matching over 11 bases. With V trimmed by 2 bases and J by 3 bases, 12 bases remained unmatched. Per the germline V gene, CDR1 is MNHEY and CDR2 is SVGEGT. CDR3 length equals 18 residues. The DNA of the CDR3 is TGTGCCAGCAGTTACCAGACTAGCGGGACTCTGAATTTCTACGAGCAGTACTTC. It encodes CASSYQTSGTLNFYEQYF.